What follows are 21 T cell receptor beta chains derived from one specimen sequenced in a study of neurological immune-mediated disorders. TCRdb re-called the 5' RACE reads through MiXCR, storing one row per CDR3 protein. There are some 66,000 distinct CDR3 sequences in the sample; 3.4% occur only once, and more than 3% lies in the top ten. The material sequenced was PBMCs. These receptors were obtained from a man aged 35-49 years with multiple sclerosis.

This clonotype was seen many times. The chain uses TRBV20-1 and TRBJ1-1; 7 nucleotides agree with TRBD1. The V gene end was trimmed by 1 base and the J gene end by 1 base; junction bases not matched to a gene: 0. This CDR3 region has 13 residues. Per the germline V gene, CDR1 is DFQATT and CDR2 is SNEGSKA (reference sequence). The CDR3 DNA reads TGCAGTGCTAGAGGGACAGGGAACACTGAAGCTTTCTTT. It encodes CSARGTGNTEAFF.

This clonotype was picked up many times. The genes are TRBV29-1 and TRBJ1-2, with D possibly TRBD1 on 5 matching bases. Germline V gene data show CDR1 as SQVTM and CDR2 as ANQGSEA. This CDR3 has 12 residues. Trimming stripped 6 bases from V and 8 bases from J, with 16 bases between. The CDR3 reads CSVATTGPGYTF. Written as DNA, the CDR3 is TGCAGCGTAGCCACTACAGGTCCCGGCTACACCTTC.

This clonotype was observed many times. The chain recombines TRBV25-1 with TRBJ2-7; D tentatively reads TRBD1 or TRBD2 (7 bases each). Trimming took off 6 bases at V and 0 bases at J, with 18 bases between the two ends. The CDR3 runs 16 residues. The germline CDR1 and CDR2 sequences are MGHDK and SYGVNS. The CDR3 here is CASSSTGEGSSYEQYF. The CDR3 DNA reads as TGTGCCAGCAGCTCTACAGGGGAGGGAAGCTCCTACGAGCAGTACTTC.

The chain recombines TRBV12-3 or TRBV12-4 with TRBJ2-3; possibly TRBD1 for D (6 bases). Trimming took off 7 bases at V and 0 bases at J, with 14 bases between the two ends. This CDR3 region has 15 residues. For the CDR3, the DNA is TGTGCCAGCACCACCGGGACACGTAGCACAGATACGCAGTATTTT. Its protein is CASTTGTRSTDTQYF.

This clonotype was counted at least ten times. The CDR3 region is CASSYQGSGANVLTF. The CDR3 DNA reads as TGTGCCAGCAGTTACCAGGGCTCTGGGGCCAACGTCCTGACTTTC. V usage is TRBV6-5 and J usage is TRBJ2-6; D is perhaps TRBD1 (5 bases). With 2 bases removed from V and 0 bases from J, the gap between germline ends came to 5 bases. The CDR3 is 15 amino acids. CDR1 and CDR2 (germline): MNHEY, SVGAGI.

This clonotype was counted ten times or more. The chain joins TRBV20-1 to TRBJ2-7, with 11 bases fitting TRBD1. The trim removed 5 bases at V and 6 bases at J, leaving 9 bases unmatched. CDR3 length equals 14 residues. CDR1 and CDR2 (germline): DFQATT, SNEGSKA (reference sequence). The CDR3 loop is CSAYPGTGGSEQYF. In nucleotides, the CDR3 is TGCAGTGCTTACCCCGGGACAGGGGGAAGCGAGCAGTACTTC.

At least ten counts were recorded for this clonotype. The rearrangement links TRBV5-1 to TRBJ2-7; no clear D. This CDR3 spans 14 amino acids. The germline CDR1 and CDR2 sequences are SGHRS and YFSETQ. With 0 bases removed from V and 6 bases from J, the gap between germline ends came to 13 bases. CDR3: CASSLVASPPEQYF. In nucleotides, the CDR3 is TGCGCCAGCAGCTTGGTAGCCTCTCCTCCCGAGCAGTACTTC.

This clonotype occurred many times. CDR3 DNA sequence: TGCAGTGCAGCGGCGAGAGACCAAGAGACCCAGTACTTC. This sequence encodes CSAAARDQETQYF. V is TRBV20-1 and J is TRBJ2-5; TRBD2 might be the D (5 bases). V was cut by 6 bases and J by 0 bases, with 11 bases left in between. The CDR3 is 13 residues long. CDR1 DFQATT and CDR2 SNEGSKA come from the germline V gene (reference sequence).

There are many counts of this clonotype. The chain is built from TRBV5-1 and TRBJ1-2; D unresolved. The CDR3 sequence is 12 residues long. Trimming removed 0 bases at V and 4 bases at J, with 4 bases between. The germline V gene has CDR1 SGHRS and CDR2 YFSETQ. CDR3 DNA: TGCGCCAGCAGCTTGGGCGCCTATGGCTACACCTTC. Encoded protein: CASSLGAYGYTF.

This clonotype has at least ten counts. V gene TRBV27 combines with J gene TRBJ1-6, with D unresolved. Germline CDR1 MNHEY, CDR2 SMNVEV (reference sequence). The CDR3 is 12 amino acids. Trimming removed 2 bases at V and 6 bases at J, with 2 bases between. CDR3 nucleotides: TGTGCCAGCAGTTTAAGTAATTCACCCCTCCACTTT. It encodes CASSLSNSPLHF.

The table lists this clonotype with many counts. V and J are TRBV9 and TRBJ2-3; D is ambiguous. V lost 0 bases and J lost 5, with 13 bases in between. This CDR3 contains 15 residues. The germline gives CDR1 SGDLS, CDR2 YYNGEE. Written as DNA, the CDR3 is TGTGCCAGCAGCGTAGGGCGCCCGATGGGAGATACGCAGTATTTT. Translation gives CASSVGRPMGDTQYF.

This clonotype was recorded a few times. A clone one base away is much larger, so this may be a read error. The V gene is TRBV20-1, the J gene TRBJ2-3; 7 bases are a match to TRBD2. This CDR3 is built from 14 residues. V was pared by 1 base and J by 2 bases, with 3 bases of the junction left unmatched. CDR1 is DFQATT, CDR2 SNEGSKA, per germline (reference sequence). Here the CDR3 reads CSARVAGDTDTQYF. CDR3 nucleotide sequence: TGCAGTGCTAGAGTGGCGGGGGACACAGATACGCAGTATTTT.

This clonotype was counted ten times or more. Here the CDR3 DNA reads TGTGCCTGGATGAAGCGGGGGGGGTCTCAGCCCCAGCATTTT. It codes for CAWMKRGGSQPQHF. The chain recombines TRBV30 with TRBJ1-5; tentative D call: TRBD1 (5 bases). Germline V CDR1 and CDR2: GTSNPN, SVGIG (reference sequence). This CDR3 spans 14 amino acids. V was trimmed by 4 bases and J by 6 bases, leaving 16 bases between them.

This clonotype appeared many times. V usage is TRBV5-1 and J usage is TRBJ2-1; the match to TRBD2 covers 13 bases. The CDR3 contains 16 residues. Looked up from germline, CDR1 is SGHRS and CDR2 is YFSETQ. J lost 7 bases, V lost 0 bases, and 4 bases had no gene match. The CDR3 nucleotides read TGCGCCAGCAGCTTGGAACTAGCGGGAGGGGAAAATGAGCAGTTCTTC. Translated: CASSLELAGGENEQFF.

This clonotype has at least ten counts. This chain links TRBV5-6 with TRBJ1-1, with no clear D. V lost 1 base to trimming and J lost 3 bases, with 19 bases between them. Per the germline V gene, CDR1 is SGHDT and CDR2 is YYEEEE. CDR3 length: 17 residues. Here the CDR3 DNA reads TGTGCCAGCAGCTTGAGCGTGGTCAGACTAAGTGACACTGAAGCTTTCTTT. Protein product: CASSLSVVRLSDTEAFF.

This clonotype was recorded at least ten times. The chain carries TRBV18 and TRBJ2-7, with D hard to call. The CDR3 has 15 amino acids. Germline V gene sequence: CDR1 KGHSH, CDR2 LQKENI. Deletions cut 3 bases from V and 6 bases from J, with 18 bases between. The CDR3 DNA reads TGTGCCAGCTCACCCACGACTTTTAGGGCAGGCGAGCAGTACTTC. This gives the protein CASSPTTFRAGEQYF.

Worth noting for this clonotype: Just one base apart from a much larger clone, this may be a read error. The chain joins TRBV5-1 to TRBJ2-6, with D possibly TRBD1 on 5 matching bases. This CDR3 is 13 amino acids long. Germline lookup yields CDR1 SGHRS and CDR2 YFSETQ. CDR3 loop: CASSGSGAKVLTF. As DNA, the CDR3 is TGCGCCAGCAGTGGTTCTGGGGCCAAAGTCCTGACTTTC. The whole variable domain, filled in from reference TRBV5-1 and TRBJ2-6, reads KAGVTQTPRYLIKTRGQQVTLSCSPISGHRSVSWYQQTPGQGLQFLFEYFSETQRNKGNFPGRFSGRQFSNSRSEMNVSTLELGDSALYLCASSGSGAKVLTFGAGSRLTVL.

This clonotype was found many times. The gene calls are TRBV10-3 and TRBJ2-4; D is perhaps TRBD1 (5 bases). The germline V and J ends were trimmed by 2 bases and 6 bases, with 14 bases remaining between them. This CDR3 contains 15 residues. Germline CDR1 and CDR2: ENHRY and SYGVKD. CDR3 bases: TGTGCCATCAGTGAGGGGCAGGGTGCGGCAAACATTCAGTACTTC. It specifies CAISEGQGAANIQYF.

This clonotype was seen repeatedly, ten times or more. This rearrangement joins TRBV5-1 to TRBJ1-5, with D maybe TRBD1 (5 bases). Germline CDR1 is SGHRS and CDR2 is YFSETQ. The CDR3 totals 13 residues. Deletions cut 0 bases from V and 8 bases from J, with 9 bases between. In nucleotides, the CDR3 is TGCGCCAGCAGCTTGGGGGGGAGAGAGCCCCAGCATTTT. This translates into CASSLGGREPQHF. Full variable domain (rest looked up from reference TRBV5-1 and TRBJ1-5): KAGVTQTPRYLIKTRGQQVTLSCSPISGHRSVSWYQQTPGQGLQFLFEYFSETQRNKGNFPGRFSGRQFSNSRSEMNVSTLELGDSALYLCASSLGGREPQHFGDGTRLSIL.

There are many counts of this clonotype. This CDR3 is CASSLGDRSTGELFF. The CDR3 DNA follows: TGCGCCAGCAGCTTGGGGGACAGATCCACCGGGGAGCTGTTTTTT. The gene calls are TRBV5-1 and TRBJ2-2, with 7 bases that match TRBD1. Germline V CDR1 and CDR2: SGHRS, YFSETQ. This CDR3 region has 15 residues. The trim removed 0 bases at V and 4 bases at J, leaving 3 bases unmatched.

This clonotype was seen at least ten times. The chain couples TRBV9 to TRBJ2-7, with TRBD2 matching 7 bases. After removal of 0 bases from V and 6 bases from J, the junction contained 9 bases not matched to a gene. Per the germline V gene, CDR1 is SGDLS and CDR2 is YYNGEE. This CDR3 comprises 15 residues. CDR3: CASSVGERGPLEQYF. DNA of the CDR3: TGTGCCAGCAGCGTAGGGGAGCGGGGCCCCCTCGAGCAGTACTTC.